The clone carrying this T cell receptor (beta chain) was counted a few times. Assay: immunoSEQ multiplex PCR; the TCRdb copy retains only in-frame clones and omits some. The sample carries under 200,000 clones, about 90% recorded once. CDR3 size: 12 residues. V lost 6 bases to trimming and J lost 6 bases, with 11 bases between them. The germline gives CDR1 MDHEN, CDR2 SYDVKM. This sample is drawn from a study of blood T cell repertoires in COVID-19. Participants' reported clinical history set cohort assignment. Cohort 3 recovered donors had two negative PCRs, clearance, or symptom resolution. Sequencing input: PBMCs or T cells enriched from blood (not recorded which). This chain joins TRBV28 and TRBJ1-1, with D unresolved. The sequence derives from a woman aged 45-65 years who had recovered from COVID-19. The CDR3 spells CASSPGFAEAFF. The CDR3 region has the DNA TGTGCCAGCAGCCCAGGTTTCGCTGAAGCTTTCTTT.